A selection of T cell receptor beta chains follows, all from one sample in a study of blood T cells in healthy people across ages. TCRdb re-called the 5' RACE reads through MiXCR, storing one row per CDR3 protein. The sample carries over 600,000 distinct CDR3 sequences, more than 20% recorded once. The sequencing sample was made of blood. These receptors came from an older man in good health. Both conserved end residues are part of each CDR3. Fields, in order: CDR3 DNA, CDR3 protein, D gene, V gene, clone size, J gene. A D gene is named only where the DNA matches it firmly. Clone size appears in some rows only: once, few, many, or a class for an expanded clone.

CDR3nt: TGTGCCAGCAGTTTGGCAGGGGGCTATAATGAAAAACTGTTTTTT
CDR3aa: CASSLAGGYNEKLFF
d_gene: TRBD1
v_gene: TRBV28
abundance: .
j_gene: TRBJ1-4

CDR3nt: TGTGCCACAAGTTCCGCGGCGGCGGATACGCAGTATTTT
CDR3aa: CATSSAAADTQYF
d_gene: .
v_gene: TRBV28
abundance: .
j_gene: TRBJ2-3

CDR3nt: TGTGCCAGCAGTTTTGCCGGGCGATGGGAGACCCAGTACTTC
CDR3aa: CASSFAGRWETQYF
d_gene: .
v_gene: TRBV27
abundance: few
j_gene: TRBJ2-5

CDR3nt: TGTGCCATCAAAGCCGGGACAGGTTACTACGAGCAGTACTTC
CDR3aa: CAIKAGTGYYEQYF
d_gene: TRBD1
v_gene: TRBV10-3
abundance: .
j_gene: TRBJ2-7

CDR3nt: TGCGCCAGCAGCCAAGATAGTGTACAGGGAGCCTCCTACGAGCAGTACTTC
CDR3aa: CASSQDSVQGASYEQYF
d_gene: .
v_gene: TRBV4-1
abundance: many
j_gene: TRBJ2-7

CDR3nt: TGTGCCAGCAGTTTTCCCCCCCTGGTAGCGGGGGACACAGATACGCAGTATTTT
CDR3aa: CASSFPPLVAGDTDTQYF
d_gene: TRBD2
v_gene: TRBV28
abundance: many
j_gene: TRBJ2-3

CDR3nt: TGTGCCACCAGTGACGCCCGGGACAGGGGGTTGGATGGACTCACAGATACGCAGTATTTT
CDR3aa: CATSDARDRGLDGLTDTQYF
d_gene: TRBD1
v_gene: TRBV24-1
abundance: few
j_gene: TRBJ2-3

CDR3nt: TGTGCCAGCAGGTGGGACAGGGGGCTCTATGGCTACACCTTC
CDR3aa: CASRWDRGLYGYTF
d_gene: TRBD1
v_gene: TRBV28
abundance: many
j_gene: TRBJ1-2

CDR3nt: TGTGCCAGCAGCCACGGGACAGGGGGAAAGTACTTC
CDR3aa: CASSHGTGGKYF
d_gene: TRBD1
v_gene: TRBV3-1
abundance: many
j_gene: TRBJ2-7

CDR3nt: TGCGCCAGCAGCCAAACTAGCTTTTCGGAGACCCAGTACTTC
CDR3aa: CASSQTSFSETQYF
d_gene: .
v_gene: TRBV4-3
abundance: .
j_gene: TRBJ2-5

CDR3nt: TGTGCCACCAGCTCCAGACTAGCCCGGAACACCGGGGAGCTGTTTTTT
CDR3aa: CATSSRLARNTGELFF
d_gene: TRBD2
v_gene: TRBV15
abundance: few
j_gene: TRBJ2-2

CDR3nt: TGTGCCAGCAGCCCACAACAGGGGGGTGAGCAGTTCTTC
CDR3aa: CASSPQQGGEQFF
d_gene: TRBD1
v_gene: TRBV7-8
abundance: few
j_gene: TRBJ2-1

CDR3nt: TGTGCCAGCAGTCCCGGCGGGACTAGCGGTTTTTACAATGAGCAGTTCTTC
CDR3aa: CASSPGGTSGFYNEQFF
d_gene: TRBD2
v_gene: TRBV28
abundance: few
j_gene: TRBJ2-1

CDR3nt: TGCAGCGTTGAATGGGGCCGGGGTAGGAAGACCCAGTACTTC
CDR3aa: CSVEWGRGRKTQYF
d_gene: .
v_gene: TRBV29-1
abundance: .
j_gene: TRBJ2-5

CDR3nt: TGTGCCAGCAGCTTAGATCCTAGCGGGGGAGGGACCCAGTACTTC
CDR3aa: CASSLDPSGGGTQYF
d_gene: TRBD2
v_gene: TRBV11-2
abundance: few
j_gene: TRBJ2-5

CDR3nt: TGTGCCATCAGTGAGTCGACTACCGGACAAGAGACCCAGTACTTC
CDR3aa: CAISESTTGQETQYF
d_gene: .
v_gene: TRBV10-3
abundance: few
j_gene: TRBJ2-5

CDR3nt: TGTGCCAGCAGTGCCCAGGGTAGTAGCGGGGAGCTGTTTTTT
CDR3aa: CASSAQGSSGELFF
d_gene: .
v_gene: TRBV12-3/TRBV12-4
abundance: few
j_gene: TRBJ2-2

CDR3nt: TGTGCCAGCAGCTTGTCGTTTATGGGCAGCGAGCAGTACTTC
CDR3aa: CASSLSFMGSEQYF
d_gene: .
v_gene: TRBV5-6
abundance: .
j_gene: TRBJ2-7

CDR3nt: TGTGCCAGCAGTGCGCGGACCCTTTCAGATACGCAGTATTTT
CDR3aa: CASSARTLSDTQYF
d_gene: .
v_gene: TRBV6-1
abundance: few
j_gene: TRBJ2-3

CDR3nt: TGTGCCAGTAGTATCTTTAGCGGGAGCACAGATACGCAGTATTTT
CDR3aa: CASSIFSGSTDTQYF
d_gene: TRBD2
v_gene: TRBV19
abundance: .
j_gene: TRBJ2-3

CDR3nt: TGTGCCAGCAGTGAGTGGCAGGGAGATATAGAGACCCAGTACTTC
CDR3aa: CASSEWQGDIETQYF
d_gene: .
v_gene: TRBV2
abundance: many
j_gene: TRBJ2-5

CDR3nt: TGTGCCAGCAGCTTCTCTGATATAGGAGGGCGCGGCGATGAGCAGTTCTTC
CDR3aa: CASSFSDIGGRGDEQFF
d_gene: .
v_gene: TRBV11-2
abundance: few
j_gene: TRBJ2-1

CDR3nt: TGCAGCGTTGACAGCCAAGAGACCCAGTACTTC
CDR3aa: CSVDSQETQYF
d_gene: .
v_gene: TRBV29-1
abundance: many
j_gene: TRBJ2-5

CDR3nt: TGCGGTGCTAGGCGGACTAGCGGAAACCAAGAGACCCAGTACTTC
CDR3aa: CGARRTSGNQETQYF
d_gene: TRBD2
v_gene: TRBV20-1
abundance: .
j_gene: TRBJ2-5

CDR3nt: TGTGCCAGCAGCTTAGGCTACTACTCTGGAAACACCATATATTTT
CDR3aa: CASSLGYYSGNTIYF
d_gene: .
v_gene: TRBV7-2
abundance: few
j_gene: TRBJ1-3

CDR3nt: TGTGCCAGCAGTTCGGGACTGTTGTCCTACGAGCAGTACTTC
CDR3aa: CASSSGLLSYEQYF
d_gene: .
v_gene: TRBV28
abundance: .
j_gene: TRBJ2-7

CDR3nt: TGCGCCAGCAGCCAAGGTTTAGCGGGAGAAACCGGGGAGCTGTTTTTT
CDR3aa: CASSQGLAGETGELFF
d_gene: TRBD2
v_gene: TRBV4-1
abundance: .
j_gene: TRBJ2-2

CDR3nt: TGCAGTGCTAGTCGGGGTTTGGGCTATGGCTACACCTTC
CDR3aa: CSASRGLGYGYTF
d_gene: .
v_gene: TRBV20-1
abundance: many
j_gene: TRBJ1-2

CDR3nt: TGTGCCAGCAGTTACGCCGGGACTAGCGGCCTCTATGAGCAGTTCTTC
CDR3aa: CASSYAGTSGLYEQFF
d_gene: TRBD2
v_gene: TRBV6-2/TRBV6-3
abundance: few
j_gene: TRBJ2-1

CDR3nt: TGTGCCAGCAGCAAAAGGGGGACCAGGGACCCTATATGCTTC
CDR3aa: CASSKRGTRDPICF
d_gene: .
v_gene: TRBV21-1
abundance: few
j_gene: TRBJ2-5